This entry features one T cell receptor (beta chain) sequence. Its antigen is as yet unknown. The trim removed 7 bases at V and 0 bases at J, leaving 2 bases unmatched. The CDR3 length is 14 residues. The data stem from a study of T-cell reconstitution after alpha-beta-depleted transplantation in children. Study-level points and caveats: Newly made T cells mostly supplied T-cell counts and diversity one year after transplant. Reports say that about two months after transplant, the alpha-beta T cells came out of several hundred graft clones that had expanded.

It was with unique molecular identifiers that the TCRbeta library was prepared. Using its own MiXCR run on the PCR reads, TCRdb lists one record per CDR3 protein. Of around 370,000 distinct CDR3 sequences in the sample, roughly 17% were seen once. The chain recombines TRBV12-3 or TRBV12-4 with TRBJ2-7, with 11 bases fitting TRBD1. The source material was PBMCs, mostly from graft donor cells, sampled 360 days after TCRalphabeta/CD19-depleted stem cell transplant. This TCR came from a male patient between 2 and 15 years old who had a stem cell transplant for acute lymphoblastic leukemia, so the T cells may come from the graft donor. The CDR3 loop is CASKGQGASYEQYF. CDR3 in DNA: TGTGCCAGCAAAGGACAGGGGGCCTCCTACGAGCAGTACTTC.